The 28 T cell receptor beta chains listed next were all sequenced from one sample in a study of CD8 T cells in ankylosing spondylitis. MiXCR, applied by TCRdb to the 5' RACE reads, yields one record per CDR3 protein. Of just over 150,000 distinct CDR3 sequences detected, about 17% appear once; the ten largest clones hold roughly 8%. The sample taken for sequencing was blood, either unsorted or a sorted T cell fraction (not recorded which). The origin of the receptors is a male donor with ankylosing spondylitis or in good health (not recorded which).

In this sample, this clonotype turned up a few times. The V and J genes are TRBV4-3 and TRBJ1-2, with D maybe TRBD1 (6 bases). In germline, CDR1 is LGHNA, CDR2 YSLEER. Trimming pared 1 base from V and 4 bases from J, leaving 13 bases between. The CDR3 runs to 15 residues. This chain's CDR3 is CASSQVPDSPYGYTF. The CDR3 nucleotides read TGCGCCAGCAGCCAAGTCCCGGACAGTCCCTATGGCTACACCTTC.

This clonotype has at least ten counts. The genes are TRBV28 and TRBJ2-7, with 9 bases lining up with TRBD2. Germline lookup yields CDR1 MDHEN and CDR2 SYDVKM. The CDR3 sequence is 14 residues long. With V trimmed by 3 bases and J by 3 bases, 3 bases remained unmatched. The CDR3 sequence: CASSFSGSRYEQYF. Written as DNA, the CDR3 is TGTGCCAGCAGTTTTAGCGGGAGTCGCTACGAGCAGTACTTC.

This clonotype has at least ten counts. The chain is built from TRBV14 and TRBJ2-2, with D possibly being TRBD1 (6 bases). Trimming removed 3 bases at V and 5 bases at J, with 10 bases between. Looked up from germline, CDR1 is SGHDN and CDR2 is FVKESK. This CDR3 comprises 14 residues. The CDR3 reads CASSHPQGTGELFF. The CDR3 DNA reads as TGTGCCAGCAGCCACCCCCAGGGGACCGGGGAGCTGTTTTTT.

This chain joins TRBV5-6 and TRBJ2-5; 7 bases align to TRBD1. V was pared by 4 bases and J by 4 bases, with 13 bases of the junction left unmatched. The germline gives CDR1 SGHDT, CDR2 YYEEEE. The CDR3 covers 16 residues. CDR3 region: CASSDLDRAVVETQYF. The CDR3 DNA sequence: TGTGCCAGCAGCGACCTCGACAGGGCGGTAGTAGAGACCCAGTACTTC.

Turning to this clonotype: The CDR3 does not end in the conserved phenylalanine or tryptophan, so this is likely a read error. The chain recombines TRBV28 with TRBJ2-7; D unresolved. The CDR3 runs 12 residues. Trimming cost V 1 base and J 1 base, with 2 bases left between them. Germline values: CDR1 MDHEN, CDR2 SYDVKM. The DNA of the CDR3 is TGTGCCAGCAGTTTATCTTCCTACGAGCAGTACCTC. Protein: CASSLSSYEQYL.

The chain is built from TRBV19 and TRBJ2-3; 7 bases map to TRBD1. The V gene end was trimmed by 4 bases and the J gene end by 5 bases; junction bases not matched to a gene: 3. Germline V gives CDR1 LNHDA, CDR2 SQIVND (reference sequence). The CDR3 sequence is 13 residues long. CDR3 residues: CASSRDSGDTQYF. CDR3 nucleotides: TGTGCCAGTAGTAGGGACAGTGGAGATACGCAGTATTTT.

In its sample, this clonotype was seen many times. The gene calls are TRBV28 and TRBJ2-7; no clear D. V gave up 3 bases and J gave up 0 bases, with 0 bases separating them. The CDR3 length is 11 residues. Germline loops: CDR1 MDHEN, CDR2 SYDVKM. CDR3 bases: TGTGCCAGCAGTTTCTCCTACGAGCAGTACTTC. It translates to CASSFSYEQYF.

This clonotype was counted only a few times. This chain connects TRBV5-1 to TRBJ1-5; D gene unclear. The CDR3 covers 15 residues. Per germline, CDR1 SGHRS and CDR2 YFSETQ. V shed 1 base and J shed 3 bases, with 11 bases lying between them. DNA for the CDR3: TGCGCCAGCAGCTTGCACGGGGAAATCAATCAGCCCCAGCATTTT. Its protein is CASSLHGEINQPQHF.

This clonotype was seen repeatedly, ten times or more. This chain uses TRBV5-1 with TRBJ1-1, with D possibly matching TRBD1 (6 bases). There are 15 residues in the CDR3. Trimming removed 0 bases from V and 2 bases from J, with 11 bases in between. CDR1 and CDR2 from the germline V gene are SGHRS and YFSETQ. This CDR3 reads CASSLGAGDNTEAFF. The CDR3, as DNA: TGCGCCAGCAGCTTGGGGGCAGGGGACAACACTGAAGCTTTCTTT.

This clonotype has a count of ten or more. V usage is TRBV11-1 and J usage is TRBJ2-7; tentative D call: TRBD1 (5 bases). CDR1 is SGHAT, CDR2 FQDESV, per germline (reference sequence). The CDR3 sequence is 15 residues long. V was trimmed by 1 base and J by 0 bases, leaving 10 bases between them. The CDR3 sequence: CASSLVPDSSYEQYF. CDR3 nucleotide sequence: TGTGCCAGCAGCTTAGTCCCCGACAGCTCCTACGAGCAGTACTTC. The full variable domain, in which reference TRBV11-1 and TRBJ2-7 provide the parts outside the CDR3, is EAEVAQSPRYKITEKSQAVAFWCDPISGHATLYWYRQILGQGPELLVQFQDESVVDDSQLPKDRFSAERLKGVDSTLKIQPAELGDSAMYLCASSLVPDSSYEQYFGPGTRLTVT.

This clonotype was counted many times. The J gene is TRBJ2-7, the V gene TRBV28; unclear D gene. In germline, CDR1 is MDHEN, CDR2 SYDVKM. V was shortened by 6 bases and J by 3 bases, with 12 bases between the two germline ends. The length of the CDR3 is 13 residues. This chain's CDR3 is CASSTVKVYEQYF. CDR3 coding DNA: TGTGCCAGCAGCACGGTCAAGGTCTACGAGCAGTACTTC. Full variable domain (rest looked up from reference TRBV28 and TRBJ2-7): DVKVTQSSRYLVKRTGEKVFLECVQDMDHENMFWYRQDPGLGLRLIYFSYDVKMKEKGDIPEGYSVSREKKERFSLILESASTNQTSMYLCASSTVKVYEQYFGPGTRLTVT.

This clonotype was observed many times. The chain combines TRBV10-3 with TRBJ2-1; tentative D call: TRBD2 (6 bases). This CDR3 is built from 15 residues. CDR1 and CDR2 (germline): ENHRY, SYGVKD. The V end lost 0 bases, the J end lost 6 bases, and 12 bases lay between the germline ends. The CDR3 spells CAISESGGTGNEQFF. The DNA of the CDR3 is TGTGCCATCAGTGAGTCTGGCGGGACTGGCAATGAGCAGTTCTTC.

This clonotype has a count of ten or more. The chain employs TRBV4-1 and TRBJ2-5, with D possibly being TRBD1 or TRBD2 (5 bases each). V was cut by 3 bases and J by 2 bases, with 10 bases left in between. The CDR3 spans 14 residues. CDR1 is MGHRA, CDR2 YSYEKL, per germline. The DNA for the CDR3 is TGCGCCAGCAGCCAGTCGGGACGGCAAGAGACCCAGTACTTC. It yields the protein CASSQSGRQETQYF.

This clonotype appeared many times. V and J are TRBV6-1 and TRBJ2-1, with no clear D. V was clipped by 6 bases and J by 2 bases, with 11 bases between them. The CDR3 contains 14 residues. Germline loops: CDR1 MNHNS, CDR2 SASEGT. CDR3 sequence (DNA): TGTGCCAGCAGGGTGGAACGAACCTACAATGAGCAGTTCTTC. It codes for CASRVERTYNEQFF.

This chain links TRBV4-1 with TRBJ2-2; the match to TRBD2 covers 9 bases. V lost 5 bases and J lost 6; bases outside the gene matches: 7. The germline gives CDR1 MGHRA, CDR2 YSYEKL. The CDR3 length is 15 residues. The CDR3 is CASSIPGLAAGELFF. In nucleotides, the CDR3 is TGCGCCAGCAGCATACCGGGACTAGCTGCCGGGGAGCTGTTTTTT.

This clonotype was seen at least ten times. This rearrangement joins TRBV29-1 to TRBJ1-1; D remains unclear. From germline, CDR1 is SQVTM and CDR2 ANQGSEA. CDR3 size: 13 residues. The germline V and J ends were trimmed by 4 bases and 0 bases, with 9 bases remaining between them. The CDR3 DNA reads as TGCAGCGTTGGACAACGATTGAACACTGAAGCTTTCTTT. Amino acid sequence: CSVGQRLNTEAFF. The whole variable domain, filled in from reference TRBV29-1 and TRBJ1-1, reads SAVISQKPSRDICQRGTSLTIQCQVDSQVTMMFWYRQQPGQSLTLIATANQGSEATYESGFVIDKFPISRPNLTFSTLTVSNMSPEDSSIYLCSVGQRLNTEAFFGQGTRLTVV.

This clonotype was seen a few times. The chain recombines TRBV4-2 with TRBJ2-7, with a possible D match to TRBD2 (5 bases). The CDR3 runs 14 residues. CDR1 is LGHNA, CDR2 YNFKEQ, per germline. The ends were cut back, 5 bases at V and 6 bases at J, with 17 bases in the middle. The CDR3 reads CASSSGIQSSEQYF. Here the CDR3 DNA reads TGTGCCAGCAGCTCCGGGATCCAATCTTCCGAGCAGTACTTC.

This clonotype was seen only a few times. V and J are TRBV7-9 and TRBJ1-1; no definite D call. The CDR3 is 17 residues long. CDR1 is SEHNR, CDR2 FQNEAQ, per germline (reference sequence). V was cut by 5 bases and J by 4 bases, with 23 bases left in between. DNA of the CDR3: TGTGCCAGCAGCCAAACCCTTAGAAACCACGGGTCCACTGAAGCTTTCTTT. It is translated as CASSQTLRNHGSTEAFF. The whole variable domain, remainder taken from reference TRBV7-9 and TRBJ1-1, is DTGVSQNPRHKITKRGQNVTFRCDPISEHNRLYWYRQTLGQGPEFLTYFQNEAQLEKSRLLSDRFSAERPKGSFSTLEIQRTEQGDSAMYLCASSQTLRNHGSTEAFFGQGTRLTVV.

The V call is TRBV6-2 or TRBV6-3, the J call TRBJ1-1, with 8 bases aligning to TRBD1. The V gene end was trimmed by 2 bases and the J gene end by 2 bases; junction bases not matched to a gene: 10. This CDR3 has 17 residues. Germline V gene sequence: CDR1 MNHEY, CDR2 SVGEGT. The CDR3 reads CASSYPDRAPYNTEAFF. CDR3 bases: TGTGCCAGCAGTTACCCGGACAGGGCCCCCTATAACACTGAAGCTTTCTTT.

The gene calls are TRBV5-1 and TRBJ2-1, with D possibly TRBD2 on 5 matching bases. Trimming cost V 5 bases and J 4 bases, with 13 bases left between them. The CDR3 loop spans 14 amino acids. Germline V gives CDR1 SGHRS, CDR2 YFSETQ. The CDR3 DNA sequence: TGCGCCAGCAGAGCGGAGTCAATGTACAATGAGCAGTTCTTC. Translating gives CASRAESMYNEQFF. Looking up the rest from reference TRBV5-1 and TRBJ2-1 gives the full variable domain: KAGVTQTPRYLIKTRGQQVTLSCSPISGHRSVSWYQQTPGQGLQFLFEYFSETQRNKGNFPGRFSGRQFSNSRSEMNVSTLELGDSALYLCASRAESMYNEQFFGPGTRLTVL.

This clonotype was seen ten or more times. V usage is TRBV12-3 or TRBV12-4 and J usage is TRBJ2-7; 9 bases fit TRBD2. The CDR3 is made up of 14 amino acids. With V trimmed by 8 bases and J by 3 bases, 8 bases remained unmatched. The CDR3 DNA is TGTGCCAGCGCCGTGACTAGCGGTTACTACGAGCAGTACTTC. This sequence encodes CASAVTSGYYEQYF.

This clonotype came up many times. This chain uses TRBV5-1 with TRBJ2-3; TRBD2 matches at 9 bases. Trimming took 3 bases from V and 4 from J; bases not matched to a gene: 6. The CDR3 extends over 15 amino acids. Per germline, CDR1 SGHRS and CDR2 YFSETQ. The CDR3 here is CASSWIAGASDTQYF. DNA for the CDR3: TGCGCCAGCAGCTGGATAGCGGGAGCATCAGATACGCAGTATTTT.

This clonotype appeared once. The V call is TRBV5-1, the J call TRBJ1-6, with 8 positions matching TRBD1. The germline V gene has CDR1 SGHRS and CDR2 YFSETQ. The ends lost 4 bases at V and 9 bases at J; junction bases unmatched: 6. The CDR3 is made up of 14 amino acids. CDR3 sequence (DNA): TGCGCCAGCAGCCGAACAGGGGGAGGTTCACCCCTCCACTTT. Protein: CASSRTGGGSPLHF.

The V call is TRBV21-1, the J call TRBJ1-5. TRBV21-1 has pseudogene status. There are 11 residues in the CDR3. CDR3 amino acids: CGARTSQPQHF. The CDR3 DNA reads as TGTGGGGCAAGAACATCTCAGCCCCAGCATTTT.

This clonotype was counted at least ten times. This chain links TRBV27 with TRBJ2-5; TRBD1 matches at 8 bases. The CDR3 sequence is 15 residues long. Germline lookup yields CDR1 MNHEY and CDR2 SMNVEV (reference sequence). With V trimmed by 5 bases and J by 5 bases, 10 bases remained unmatched. This chain's CDR3 is CASSPRQGAYETQYF. For the CDR3, the DNA is TGTGCCAGCAGTCCCCGTCAGGGGGCATATGAGACCCAGTACTTC.

This clonotype has a count of ten or more. V usage is TRBV5-1 and J usage is TRBJ2-1, with 8 bases that match TRBD1. V trimming: 4 bases; J trimming: 2 bases; junction bases outside the gene matches: 8. The CDR3 covers 16 residues. Germline assignment: CDR1 SGHRS and CDR2 YFSETQ. Here the CDR3 DNA reads TGCGCCAGCAGCGCCGGACTGGGACAGGCCTACAATGAGCAGTTCTTC. Translating gives CASSAGLGQAYNEQFF. Full variable domain (missing parts from reference TRBV5-1 and TRBJ2-1): KAGVTQTPRYLIKTRGQQVTLSCSPISGHRSVSWYQQTPGQGLQFLFEYFSETQRNKGNFPGRFSGRQFSNSRSEMNVSTLELGDSALYLCASSAGLGQAYNEQFFGPGTRLTVL.

This clonotype was seen a few times. The gene calls are TRBV6-2 or TRBV6-3 and TRBJ1-1, with TRBD1 as a possible D gene (6 bases). The V gene lost 1 base and the J gene lost 4 bases, with 13 bases spanning the gap. CDR1 and CDR2 from the germline V gene are MNHEY and SVGEGT. CDR3 length: 15 amino acids. This CDR3 reads CASSYYRAKGTEAFF. CDR3 coding DNA: TGTGCCAGCAGTTACTACAGGGCTAAGGGCACTGAAGCTTTCTTT.

The rearrangement links TRBV28 to TRBJ1-4, with 7 bases identical to TRBD1. Germline V gives CDR1 MDHEN, CDR2 SYDVKM. The CDR3 has 13 amino acids. V shed 5 bases and J 8 bases; nucleotides not matched to a gene: 5. CDR3 coding DNA: TGTGCCAGCAGTACAGGGGAAGGGGAAAAACTGTTTTTT. Protein product: CASSTGEGEKLFF.